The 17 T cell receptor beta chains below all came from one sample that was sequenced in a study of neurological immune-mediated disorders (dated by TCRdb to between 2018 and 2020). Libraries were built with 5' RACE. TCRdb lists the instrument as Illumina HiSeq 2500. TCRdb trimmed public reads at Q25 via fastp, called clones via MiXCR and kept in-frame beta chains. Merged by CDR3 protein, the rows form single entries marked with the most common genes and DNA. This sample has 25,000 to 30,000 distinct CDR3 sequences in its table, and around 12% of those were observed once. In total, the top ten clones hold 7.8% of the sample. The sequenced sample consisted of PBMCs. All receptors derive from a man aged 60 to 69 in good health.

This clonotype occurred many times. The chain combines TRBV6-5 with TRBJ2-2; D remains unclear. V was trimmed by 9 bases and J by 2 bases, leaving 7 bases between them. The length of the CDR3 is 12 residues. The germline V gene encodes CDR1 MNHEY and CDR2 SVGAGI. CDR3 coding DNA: TGTGCCAGTTCCTCTAACACCGGGGAGCTGTTTTTT. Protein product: CASSSNTGELFF.

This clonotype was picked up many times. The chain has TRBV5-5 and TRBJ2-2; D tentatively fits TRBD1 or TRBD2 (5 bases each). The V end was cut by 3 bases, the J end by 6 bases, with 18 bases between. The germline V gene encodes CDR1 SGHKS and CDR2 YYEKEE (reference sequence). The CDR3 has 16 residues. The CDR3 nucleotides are TGTGCCAGCAGCTCCCGAGGCTTTTTGGGGGCCGGGGAGCTGTTTTTT. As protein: CASSSRGFLGAGELFF.

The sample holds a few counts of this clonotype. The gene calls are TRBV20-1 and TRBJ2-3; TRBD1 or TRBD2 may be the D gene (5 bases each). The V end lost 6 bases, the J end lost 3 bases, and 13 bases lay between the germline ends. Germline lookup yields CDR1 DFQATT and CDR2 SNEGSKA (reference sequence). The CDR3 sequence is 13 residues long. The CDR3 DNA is TGCAGTGCCAGGGAGTCAGGGACAGATACGCAGTATTTT. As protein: CSARESGTDTQYF.

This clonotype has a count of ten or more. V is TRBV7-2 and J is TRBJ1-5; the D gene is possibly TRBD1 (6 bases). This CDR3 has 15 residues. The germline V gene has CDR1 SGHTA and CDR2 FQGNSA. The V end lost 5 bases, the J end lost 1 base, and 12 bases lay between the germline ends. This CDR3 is CASSPGQTSNQPQHF. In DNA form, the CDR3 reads TGTGCCAGCAGCCCCGGACAGACAAGCAATCAGCCCCAGCATTTT.

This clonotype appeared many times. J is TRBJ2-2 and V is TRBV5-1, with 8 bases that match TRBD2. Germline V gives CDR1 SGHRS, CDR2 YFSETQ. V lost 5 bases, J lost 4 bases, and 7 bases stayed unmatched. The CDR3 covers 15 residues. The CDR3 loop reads CASRPPGGSTGELFF. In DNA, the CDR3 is TGCGCCAGCAGGCCCCCGGGAGGGAGCACCGGGGAGCTGTTTTTT.

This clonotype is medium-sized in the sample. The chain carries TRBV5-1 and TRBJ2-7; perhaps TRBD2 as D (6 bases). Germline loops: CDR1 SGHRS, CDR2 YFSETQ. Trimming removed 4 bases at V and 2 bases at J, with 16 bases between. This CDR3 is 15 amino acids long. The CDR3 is CASSLHYGGTYEQYF. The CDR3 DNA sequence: TGCGCCAGCAGCCTTCACTACGGGGGAACCTACGAGCAGTACTTC.

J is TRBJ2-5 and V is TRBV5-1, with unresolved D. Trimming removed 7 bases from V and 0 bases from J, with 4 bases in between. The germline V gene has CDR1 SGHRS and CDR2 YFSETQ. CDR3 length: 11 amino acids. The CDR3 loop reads CASANQETQYF. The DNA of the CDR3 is TGCGCCAGCGCCAACCAAGAGACCCAGTACTTC.

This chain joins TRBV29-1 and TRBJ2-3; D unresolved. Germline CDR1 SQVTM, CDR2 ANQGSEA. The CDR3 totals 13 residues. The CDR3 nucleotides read TGCAGTGTCCAAGGTTTGAGCGCAGATACGCAGTATTTT. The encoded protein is CSVQGLSADTQYF.

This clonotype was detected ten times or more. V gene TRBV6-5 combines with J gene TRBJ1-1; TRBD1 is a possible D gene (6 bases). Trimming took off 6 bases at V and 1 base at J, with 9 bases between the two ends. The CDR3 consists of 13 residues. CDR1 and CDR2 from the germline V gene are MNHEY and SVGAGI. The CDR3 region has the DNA TGTGCCAGCAGGGCGGACAGGAACACTGAAGCTTTCTTT. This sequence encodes CASRADRNTEAFF.

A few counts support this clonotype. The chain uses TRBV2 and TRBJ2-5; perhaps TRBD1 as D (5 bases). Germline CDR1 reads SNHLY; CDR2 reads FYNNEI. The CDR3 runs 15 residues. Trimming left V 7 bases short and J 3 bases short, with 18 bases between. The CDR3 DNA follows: TGTGCCAGCAATACCCCCAGGGTTGGCGAAGAGACCCAGTACTTC. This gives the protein CASNTPRVGEETQYF.

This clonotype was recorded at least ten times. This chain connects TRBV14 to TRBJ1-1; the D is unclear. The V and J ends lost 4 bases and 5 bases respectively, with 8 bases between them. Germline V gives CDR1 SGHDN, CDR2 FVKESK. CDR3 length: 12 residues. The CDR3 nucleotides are TGTGCCAGCAGCCTCCTCGGAACTGAAGCTTTCTTT. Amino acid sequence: CASSLLGTEAFF.

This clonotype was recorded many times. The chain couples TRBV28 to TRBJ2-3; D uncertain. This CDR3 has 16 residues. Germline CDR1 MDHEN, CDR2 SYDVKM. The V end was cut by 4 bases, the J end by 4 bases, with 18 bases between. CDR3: CASSSTPLSDPDTQYF. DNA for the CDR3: TGTGCCAGCAGTTCAACCCCTCTCTCCGACCCAGATACGCAGTATTTT.

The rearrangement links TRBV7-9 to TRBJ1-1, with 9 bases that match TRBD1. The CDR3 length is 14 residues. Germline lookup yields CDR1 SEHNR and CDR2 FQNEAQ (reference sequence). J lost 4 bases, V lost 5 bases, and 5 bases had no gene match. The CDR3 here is CASSPRTGATEAFF. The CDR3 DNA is TGTGCCAGCAGCCCTAGGACAGGGGCCACTGAAGCTTTCTTT.

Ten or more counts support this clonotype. CDR3 region: CSVDSGSTDTQYF. DNA for the CDR3: TGCAGCGTTGACAGCGGGAGCACAGATACGCAGTATTTT. The rearrangement joins TRBV29-1 to TRBJ2-3, with a weak D call TRBD2 (6 bases). CDR3 length equals 13 residues. Per germline, CDR1 SQVTM and CDR2 ANQGSEA. The V gene lost 3 bases and the J gene lost 0 bases, with 7 bases spanning the gap.

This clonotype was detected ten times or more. As DNA, the CDR3 is TGTGCCAGCAGGTACTCAGGGACTGGAAACACCATATATTTT. This sequence encodes CASRYSGTGNTIYF. This chain uses TRBV12-3 or TRBV12-4 with TRBJ1-3; D might be TRBD1 (5 bases). This CDR3 is 14 amino acids long. Trimming shortened V by 6 bases and J by 2 bases, and 11 bases separated the two germline ends.

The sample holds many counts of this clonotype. The CDR3 coding sequence is TGTGCCAGCAGCTTGAGGGCGGTAGCGGGAGCCCGCTACGAGCAGTACTTC. As protein: CASSLRAVAGARYEQYF. This rearrangement joins TRBV5-6 to TRBJ2-7; TRBD2 matches 9 bases. Germline lookup yields CDR1 SGHDT and CDR2 YYEEEE. The junction had 11 bases not matched to a gene; V was cut back by 1 base and J by 3 bases. The CDR3 has 17 residues.

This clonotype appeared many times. CDR3 region: CASSSTGVRATNEKLFF. CDR3 nucleotides: TGTGCCAGCAGCTCAACAGGCGTACGTGCAACTAATGAAAAACTGTTTTTT. This rearrangement joins TRBV2 to TRBJ1-4; D possibly corresponds to TRBD1 (5 bases). This CDR3 contains 17 residues. CDR1 is SNHLY, CDR2 FYNNEI, per germline. The V end lost 6 bases, the J end lost 0 bases, and 17 bases lay between the germline ends.